The 20 T cell receptor beta chains below come from one sample, sequenced in a study of pediatric ulcerative colitis. Only in-frame clones appear in the TCRdb table, and some are missing; sequencing was by immunoSEQ multiplex PCR. The sample carries approximately 40,000 clones, roughly 71% recorded once. During colonoscopy, one to two rectal pinch biopsies were collected. Sequenced input: gut tissue. The receptors here all came from a boy aged 5-17 years with severe ulcerative colitis.

Relative to its sample, this clone is medium-sized. The gene calls are TRBV10-3 and TRBJ2-1, with D perhaps matching TRBD1 or TRBD2 (5 bases each). V was trimmed by 0 bases and J by 5 bases, leaving 17 bases between them. The CDR3 loop spans 17 amino acids. Germline CDR1 ENHRY, CDR2 SYGVKD. CDR3 bases: TGTGCCATCAGTGAGTCAGGGGACGGTCGAACTAACAATGAGCAGTTCTTC. It specifies CAISESGDGRTNNEQFF.

This clone was seen more than once but under ten times. The gene calls are TRBV6-1 and TRBJ1-5, with D uncertain. Trimming pared 6 bases from V and 3 bases from J, leaving 9 bases between. This CDR3 has 13 amino acids. Germline lookup yields CDR1 MNHNS and CDR2 SASEGT. CDR3 sequence (DNA): TGTGCCAGCAGGCCCCCACCCAATCAGCCCCAGCATTTT. Translating it yields CASRPPPNQPQHF.

The chain has TRBV6-1 and TRBJ1-5, with 7 bases aligning to TRBD1. The CDR3 is 15 amino acids. After removal of 2 bases from V and 5 bases from J, the junction contained 6 bases not matched to a gene. Germline CDR1 reads MNHNS; CDR2 reads SASEGT. DNA of the CDR3: TGTGCCAGCAGTGAACGGTGGGACAGTGATCAGCCCCAGCATTTT. Protein sequence: CASSERWDSDQPQHF.

This chain joins TRBV10-2 and TRBJ2-5; tentative D call: TRBD2 (7 bases). Germline CDR1 reads WSHSY; CDR2 reads SAAADI. Between the trimmed V and J ends, which lost 6 bases and 3 bases, there was a span of 17 bases. The CDR3 is 15 amino acids. Written as DNA, the CDR3 is TGCGCCAGCAGGAAGCTGGGGGGGCCTGAAGAGACCCAGTACTTC. This encodes CASRKLGGPEETQYF.

This clone was seen more than once but under ten times. The gene calls are TRBV6-5 and TRBJ1-6; D gene uncertain. V gave up 0 bases and J gave up 6 bases, with 3 bases separating them. Germline CDR1 and CDR2: MNHEY and SVGAGI. The CDR3 has 13 amino acids. CDR3 in amino acids: CASSYSVNSPLHF. CDR3 coding DNA: TGTGCCAGCAGTTACTCGGTTAATTCACCCCTCCACTTT.

The chain employs TRBV7-9 and TRBJ2-7; possibly TRBD1 or TRBD2 for D (5 bases each). CDR3 size: 13 residues. Germline CDR1 and CDR2: SEHNR and FQNEAQ (reference sequence). In DNA, the CDR3 is TGTGCTAGCGAGGCAGGGTATCGAGACGAGCAGTACTTC. This codes for CASEAGYRDEQYF.

The chain links TRBV5-1 to TRBJ2-3; 7 nucleotides line up with TRBD2. Germline loops: CDR1 SGHRS, CDR2 YFSETQ. CDR3 length equals 15 residues. V shed 8 bases, J shed 3 bases, and the junction held 12 bases outside the gene matches. CDR3: CARNHLWGGTDTQYF. The CDR3 nucleotides read TGCGCCAGAAATCACCTGTGGGGGGGAACAGATACGCAGTATTTT.

In the case of this clone: As the CDR3 is not closed by the conserved phenylalanine or tryptophan, this likely results from a read error. The DNA is omitted, as the CDR3 cannot be located on it reliably, and the CDR3 follows TCRdb's listing. The chain recombines TRBV7-9 with TRBJ1-1; the table calls TRBD1, which could not be checked here. Germline assignment: CDR1 SEHNR and CDR2 FQNEAQ (reference sequence). 13 amino acids form the CDR3, both terminal residues included. CDR3 protein: CASSYTGTGSSFV.

The V gene is TRBV4-1, the J gene TRBJ2-1; D gene uncertain. V gave up 0 bases and J gave up 4 bases, with 4 bases separating them. This CDR3 region has 13 residues. Per germline, CDR1 MGHRA and CDR2 YSYEKL. CDR3 DNA sequence: TGCGCCAGCAGCCAAGAGGGGTACAATGAGCAGTTCTTC. Protein sequence: CASSQEGYNEQFF.

The rearrangement joins TRBV7-3 to TRBJ2-3; D is unresolved. The V gene's germline CDR1 is SGHTA and CDR2 FQGTGA. With 0 bases removed from V and 0 bases from J, the gap between germline ends came to 4 bases. This CDR3 is built from 14 residues. CDR3 sequence: CASSLTGSTDTQYF. The CDR3 DNA reads as TGTGCCAGCAGCTTAACTGGGAGCACAGATACGCAGTATTTT.

This clone was detected once. The rearrangement joins TRBV5-4 to TRBJ2-1; D gene uncertain. V dropped 1 base and J dropped 7 bases, with 12 bases sitting between them. This CDR3 spans 14 amino acids. Germline V gives CDR1 SGHNT, CDR2 YYREEE (reference sequence). The CDR3 nucleotides are TGTGCCAGCAGCTTGATTAGTGGGGAAAATGAGCAGTTCTTC. Amino acids: CASSLISGENEQFF. Using reference TRBV5-4 and TRBJ2-1 for the parts outside the CDR3, the full variable domain is ETGVTQSPTHLIKTRGQQVTLRCSSQSGHNTVSWYQQALGQGPQFIFQYYREEENGRGNFPPRFSGLQFPNYSSELNVNALELDDSALYLCASSLISGENEQFFGPGTRLTVL.

The V gene is TRBV9, the J gene TRBJ2-7; TRBD2 is a possible D gene (5 bases). Germline V gene data show CDR1 as SGDLS and CDR2 as YYNGEE. The V end was cut by 3 bases, the J end by 1 base, with 14 bases between. This CDR3 has 15 amino acids. This CDR3 is CASSEAGGRSYEQYF. The DNA of the CDR3 is TGTGCCAGCAGCGAGGCGGGTGGGCGGTCCTACGAGCAGTACTTC.

Notes on this clone: The sample carries other DNA sequences with the same CDR3. The chain recombines TRBV4-1 with TRBJ1-5; D unresolved. This CDR3 comprises 15 residues. The ends were cut back, 2 bases at V and 4 bases at J, with 12 bases in the middle. Germline V gives CDR1 MGHRA, CDR2 YSYEKL. CDR3 in DNA: TGCGCCAGCAGCCAAACGGGAAAGGGTAATCAGCCCCAGCATTTT. It is translated as CASSQTGKGNQPQHF.

This sequence joins TRBV5-5 and TRBJ2-7; unclear D gene. Germline V gene sequence: CDR1 SGHKS, CDR2 YYEKEE (reference sequence). The CDR3 spans 12 residues. V lost 1 base to trimming and J lost 3 bases, with 5 bases between them. CDR3 in DNA: TGTGCCAGCAGCTTGAGGGTCTACGAGCAGTACTTC. Protein product: CASSLRVYEQYF.

This sequence joins TRBV4-1 and TRBJ1-2; 9 bases map to TRBD1. With 3 bases clipped from V and 4 bases from J, the junction kept 18 bases outside the gene matches. CDR3 length: 19 amino acids. Per the germline V gene, CDR1 is MGHRA and CDR2 is YSYEKL. The CDR3 DNA sequence: TGCGCCAGCAGCCACCCGACCCGGGAGCCGGGACAGGGTTTCTATGGCTACACCTTC. Translation: CASSHPTREPGQGFYGYTF.

The chain combines TRBV2 with TRBJ1-2, with D uncertain. Germline V CDR1 and CDR2: SNHLY, FYNNEI. V was cut by 8 bases and J by 7 bases, with 14 bases left in between. CDR3 length: 12 residues. CDR3 amino acids: CASLISFSGYTF. The CDR3, as DNA: TGTGCCAGCTTGATTTCGTTCTCTGGCTACACCTTC.

The genes are TRBV6-5 and TRBJ2-1; 7 nucleotides agree with TRBD2. J gave up 8 bases and V 2 bases, and 9 bases lay outside the gene matches. Germline CDR1 MNHEY, CDR2 SVGAGI. The CDR3 runs 15 residues. This CDR3 reads CASSYELGGGDEQFF. CDR3 DNA: TGTGCCAGCAGTTACGAGCTGGGTGGGGGGGATGAGCAGTTCTTC.

The chain carries TRBV5-1 and TRBJ2-5, with D perhaps matching TRBD2 (5 bases). Deletions cut 5 bases from V and 2 bases from J, with 13 bases between. The CDR3 is 14 residues long. Germline CDR1 and CDR2: SGHRS and YFSETQ. The CDR3 loop reads CASRLGLEQETQYF. CDR3 nucleotides: TGCGCCAGCAGGTTAGGACTGGAACAAGAGACCCAGTACTTC.

The V gene is TRBV19, the J gene TRBJ1-1; no clear D. This CDR3 comprises 14 residues. Germline V gene data show CDR1 as LNHDA and CDR2 as SQIVND (reference sequence). V lost 1 base and J 7 bases, leaving 13 bases between the germline ends. DNA for the CDR3: TGTGCCAGTAGTATAGGGACGGAAAGAATTGAAGCTTTCTTT. This codes for CASSIGTERIEAFF.

V usage is TRBV9 and J usage is TRBJ2-1; D is unclear. The germline V gene encodes CDR1 SGDLS and CDR2 YYNGEE. The CDR3 totals 16 residues. V lost 0 bases and J 0 bases, leaving 10 bases between the germline ends. The CDR3: CASSVGWGGSYNEQFF. CDR3 nucleotide sequence: TGTGCCAGCAGCGTAGGGTGGGGTGGCTCCTACAATGAGCAGTTCTTC.